This TCR beta chain was sequenced in a study of T-cell reconstitution after alpha-beta-depleted transplantation in children. The CDR3 length is 14 residues. Trimming took off 2 bases at V and 8 bases at J, with 15 bases between the two ends. CDR1 and CDR2 from the germline V gene are SGHDT and YYEEEE. Researchers prepared the TCRbeta library using unique molecular identifiers, the study reports. In TCRdb, the PCR reads were re-called with MiXCR into one record per CDR3 protein. The top ten hold around 30% of the sample, which has about 400,000 distinct CDR3 sequences, roughly 15% seen once. This chain joins TRBV5-6 and TRBJ2-3; D is unresolved. The sequences come from PBMCs, mostly from graft donor cells, collected 360 days after TCRalphabeta/CD19-depleted stem cell transplant. The sequence came from a boy under three years old who had a stem cell transplant for Wiskott-Aldrich syndrome, so the T cells may come from the graft donor. In DNA, the CDR3 is TGTGCCAGCAGCTTAACGGAGAGAATTAGTACGCAGTATTTT. Translating gives CASSLTERISTQYF. The full variable domain, rest sourced from reference TRBV5-6 and TRBJ2-3, is DAGVTQSPTHLIKTRGQQVTLRCSPKSGHDTVSWYQQALGQGPQFIFQYYEEEERQRGNFPDRFSGHQFPNYSSELNVNALLLGDSALYLCASSLTERISTQYFGPGTRLTVL.